The 12 T cell receptor beta chains below all came from one sample that was sequenced in a study of blood T cell repertoires in COVID-19. The protocol was immunoSEQ multiplex PCR, while the TCRdb copy is restricted to in-frame clones and leaves out a portion. Of over 60,000 clones in the sample, about 80% were seen once. What was sequenced was peripheral blood. These TCRs come from a man older than 75 with active or convalescent COVID-19.

This clone was observed once. Because the CDR3 is missing its conserved closing phenylalanine or tryptophan, this is likely a read error. The DNA is left out, because the CDR3 cannot be placed on it with certainty; the CDR3 is given as TCRdb lists it. The V gene is TRBV28, the J gene TRBJ2-7; TRBD2, the table's D call, was not compared with the DNA. The CDR3 extends over 13 residues, inclusive of both ends. Germline V lookup: CDR1 MDHEN, CDR2 SYDVKM. The CDR3 here is CASSAGSHFGILI.

V gene TRBV7-6 combines with J gene TRBJ2-2, with D hard to call. CDR1 SGHVS and CDR2 FNYEAQ come from the germline V gene. The CDR3 has 17 amino acids. V lost 2 bases to trimming and J lost 4 bases, with 17 bases between them. The CDR3 loop is CASSLYAEELTTGELFF. The DNA of the CDR3 is TGTGCCAGCAGCTTATACGCCGAGGAGCTGACCACCGGGGAGCTGTTTTTT. The variable domain in full, with the rest retrieved from reference TRBV7-6 and TRBJ2-2, is GAGVSQSPRYKVTKRGQDVALRCDPISGHVSLYWYRQALGQGPEFLTYFNYEAQQDKSGLPNDRFSAERPEGSISTLTIQRTEQRDSAMYRCASSLYAEELTTGELFFGEGSRLTVL.

This chain connects TRBV6-5 to TRBJ2-2, with TRBD1 as a possible D gene (5 bases). Trimming shortened V by 2 bases and J by 0 bases, and 7 bases separated the two germline ends. The CDR3 extends over 15 amino acids. Germline lookup yields CDR1 MNHEY and CDR2 SVGAGI. This CDR3 reads CASSYSRANTGELFF. The CDR3 bases are TGTGCCAGCAGTTACAGCAGGGCGAACACCGGGGAGCTGTTTTTT.

V and J are TRBV11-2 and TRBJ2-5; 13 bases map to TRBD2. J lost 7 bases, V lost 6 bases, and 11 bases had no gene match. This CDR3 is 16 amino acids long. Germline V gives CDR1 SGHAT, CDR2 FQNNGV. CDR3 protein: CASRQRGTSGAGTQYF. CDR3 nucleotide sequence: TGTGCCAGCAGGCAGAGAGGGACTAGCGGGGCGGGGACCCAGTACTTC.

The genes are TRBV10-3 and TRBJ2-1, with D possibly matching TRBD2 (7 bases). The CDR3 extends over 16 amino acids. Looked up from germline, CDR1 is ENHRY and CDR2 is SYGVKD. V lost 4 bases and J lost 5, with 18 bases in between. The CDR3 spells CAISVVGGAYDNEQFF. The CDR3 nucleotides are TGTGCCATCAGTGTCGTAGGGGGGGCGTACGACAATGAGCAGTTCTTC.

This clone was seen only a few times. V usage is TRBV4-3 and J usage is TRBJ1-4; no reliable D call. The ends were cut back, 7 bases at V and 5 bases at J, with 17 bases in the middle. This CDR3 contains 15 residues. Looked up from germline, CDR1 is LGHNA and CDR2 is YSLEER. CDR3 DNA: TGCGCCAGCAACCGGGGAGAACAACGAAATGAAAAACTGTTTTTT. Translated, it gives CASNRGEQRNEKLFF.

The genes are TRBV7-9 and TRBJ2-7, with TRBD1 identical over 8 bases. The V gene's germline CDR1 is SEHNR and CDR2 FQNEAQ (reference sequence). The J segment lost 4 bases and the V segment lost 0 bases, leaving 5 bases of the junction unmatched. The CDR3 consists of 15 residues. For the CDR3, the DNA is TGTGCCAGCAGCTTAGCGCGCGACAGGGGTTACGAGCAGTACTTC. Protein sequence: CASSLARDRGYEQYF.

The rearrangement uses TRBV7-9 and TRBJ2-7; TRBD2 matches 13 bases. In germline, CDR1 is SEHNR, CDR2 FQNEAQ (reference sequence). The CDR3 loop spans 15 amino acids. After removal of 5 bases from V and 2 bases from J, the junction contained 3 bases not matched to a gene. The CDR3 DNA is TGTGCCAGCAGCCGTGGACTAGCGGGGGCCTACGAGCAGTACTTC. Protein sequence: CASSRGLAGAYEQYF.

The count of this clone is one. V and J are TRBV5-1 and TRBJ2-2; D is perhaps TRBD2 (5 bases). The V and J ends lost 5 bases and 6 bases respectively, with 8 bases between them. Germline V gene data show CDR1 as SGHRS and CDR2 as YFSETQ. CDR3 length equals 12 residues. This CDR3 is CASRGEAGELFF. The CDR3 nucleotides read TGCGCCAGCAGGGGAGAGGCCGGGGAGCTGTTTTTT.

In its sample, this clone was seen a few times. The chain combines TRBV6-5 with TRBJ1-2; D remains unclear. V lost 2 bases and J 7 bases, leaving 14 bases between the germline ends. Per the germline V gene, CDR1 is MNHEY and CDR2 is SVGAGI. The CDR3 extends over 14 amino acids. The CDR3 here is CASSYATEEAGYTF. The CDR3 DNA reads TGTGCCAGCAGTTACGCGACGGAAGAGGCTGGCTACACCTTC.

This clone was counted only a few times. This sequence joins TRBV7-6 and TRBJ1-6; TRBD1 might be the D (5 bases). In germline, CDR1 is SGHVS, CDR2 FNYEAQ. V shed 1 base and J shed 0 bases, with 13 bases lying between them. CDR3 length equals 18 residues. Written as DNA, the CDR3 is TGTGCCAGCAGCTTAGGGGACTCCCGGAGCTCCTATAATTCACCCCTCCACTTT. Protein sequence: CASSLGDSRSSYNSPLHF.

This clone has a count of ten or more. The chain employs TRBV5-5 and TRBJ1-5; TRBD1 aligns across 9 bases. Germline lookup yields CDR1 SGHKS and CDR2 YYEKEE (reference sequence). With V trimmed by 0 bases and J by 5 bases, 12 bases remained unmatched. CDR3 size: 18 residues. CDR3 region: CASSLALGTGLWDQPQHF. The DNA of the CDR3 is TGTGCCAGCAGCTTGGCCTTAGGGACAGGGCTGTGGGATCAGCCCCAGCATTTT.